The rows below give T cell receptor beta chains drawn from one sample of a study of cytomegalovirus exposure and HLA in healthy donors. TCRdb keeps only in-frame clones here, not all; method: immunoSEQ multiplex PCR. The table has about 120,000 clones, about 75% seen once. The source material was PBMCs. The receptors stem from a middle-aged woman in good health and CMV-seropositive. The CDR3 runs from the conserved cysteine through the conserved F or W. A D gene is named only where the DNA matches it firmly. Expanded clones are given a class, and other clones once, few, many or no size at all.

CDR3,DNA,size,V,D,J
CSVEGGLRSTQYF,TGCAGCGTTGAAGGGGGCCTGAGGTCTACGCAGTATTTT,NA,TRBV29-1,NA,TRBJ2-3
CASSIGGHSSYEQYF,TGTGCCAGCAGCATTGGAGGGCACAGCTCCTACGAGCAGTACTTC,NA,TRBV6-5,NA,TRBJ2-7
CASSPLTVRYEQYF,TGCGCCAGCAGCCCTCTCACGGTACGTTACGAGCAGTACTTC,NA,TRBV4-1,NA,TRBJ2-7
CASSQLPRDEQFF,TGTGCCAGCAGCCAACTTCCGAGGGATGAGCAGTTCTTC,NA,TRBV4-2,NA,TRBJ2-1
CASKKTGSRDEQFF,TGTGCCAGCAAGAAGACAGGGAGTAGAGATGAGCAGTTCTTC,once,TRBV6-5,TRBD1,TRBJ2-1
CAWTLPGQGSYEQYF,TGTGCCTGGACTCTACCGGGACAGGGTTCCTACGAGCAGTACTTC,NA,TRBV30,TRBD1,TRBJ2-7
CASAIQGAQNEQFF,TGTGCCAGTGCGATACAGGGGGCGCAGAATGAGCAGTTCTTC,NA,TRBV19,TRBD1,TRBJ2-1
CASSPGQGLRDGYTF,TGTGCCAGCAGCCCCGGACAGGGCCTTAGGGATGGCTACACCTTC,few,TRBV7-6,TRBD1,TRBJ1-2
CASSPQTGGIGNTIYF,TGTGCCAGCAGTCCCCAAACAGGGGGCATTGGAAACACCATATATTTT,few,TRBV7-9,TRBD1,TRBJ1-3
CASSFGTGGTGELFF,TGTGCCAGCAGCTTCGGGACAGGGGGCACCGGGGAGCTGTTTTTT,NA,TRBV7-3,TRBD1,TRBJ2-2
CASSLAGGTPEAFF,TGTGCCAGCAGCTTAGCGGGGGGGACGCCAGAAGCTTTCTTT,NA,TRBV7-2,NA,TRBJ1-1
CASSPDRGGPYEQYF,TGTGCCAGCAGTCCGGACAGGGGAGGACCGTACGAGCAGTACTTC,NA,TRBV27,TRBD1,TRBJ2-7
CASSVTGTRISDGYTF,TGTGCCAGTAGTGTTACCGGGACTAGGATTAGTGATGGCTACACCTTC,few,TRBV19,NA,TRBJ1-2
CASSQEGPGQGHEQYF,TGCGCCAGCAGCCAAGAGGGGCCCGGACAGGGGCACGAGCAGTACTTC,NA,TRBV4-3,TRBD1,TRBJ2-7
CSVVRTSGDEQYF,TGCAGCGTTGTTCGGACATCGGGAGACGAGCAGTACTTC,NA,TRBV29-1,NA,TRBJ2-7
CASSYSGILGTEAFF,TGTGCCAGCAGTTACTCCGGGATACTGGGTACTGAAGCTTTCTTT,few,TRBV6-5,NA,TRBJ1-1
CASSQGLAGRQFF,TGTGCCAGCAGCCAAGGTCTAGCGGGGAGGCAGTTCTTC,NA,TRBV14,TRBD2,TRBJ2-1
CASRLVNRGNTEAFF,TGTGCAAGTCGCTTAGTTAACAGGGGTAACACTGAAGCTTTCTTT,NA,TRBV12-2,NA,TRBJ1-1
CSVGGITDTQYF,TGCAGCGTTGGCGGGATCACAGATACGCAGTATTTT,NA,TRBV29-1,NA,TRBJ2-3
CASSSTGQETQYF,TGTGCCAGCAGCTCCACAGGGCAAGAGACCCAGTACTTC,NA,TRBV7-3,NA,TRBJ2-5
CASGSTGQFYGYTF,TGTGCTAGTGGTTCTACTGGACAGTTCTATGGCTACACCTTC,few,TRBV12-5,NA,TRBJ1-2
CASSLDRGRFNTEAFF,TGTGCCAGCAGCCTAGACAGGGGGCGGTTCAACACTGAAGCTTTCTTT,NA,TRBV11-2,TRBD1,TRBJ1-1
CASSFSSPPEAFF,TGTGCCAGCAGTTTTTCGAGTCCGCCTGAAGCTTTCTTT,NA,TRBV28,NA,TRBJ1-1
CAWSVRTSGGVGAGETQYF,TGTGCCTGGAGTGTACGGACTAGCGGGGGGGTGGGAGCGGGAGAGACCCAGTACTTC,NA,TRBV30,TRBD2,TRBJ2-5
CASTQGASGDNEQFF,TGTGCCAGCACCCAGGGGGCTAGCGGGGACAATGAGCAGTTCTTC,NA,TRBV7-6,NA,TRBJ2-1
CASRWDSITDTQYF,TGTGCCAGTAGATGGGACAGTATCACAGATACGCAGTATTTT,NA,TRBV19,TRBD1,TRBJ2-3
CASSLPLQTLAGGYNEQFF,TGTGCCAGCAGTTTGCCCCTGCAGACCCTAGCGGGAGGATACAATGAGCAGTTCTTC,NA,TRBV28,TRBD2,TRBJ2-1
CASSHPRTGTYEQYF,TGTGCCAGCAGTCACCCTCGGACGGGGACCTACGAGCAGTACTTC,NA,TRBV6-5,NA,TRBJ2-7
CASSIQRDYGYTF,TGTGCCAGTAGTATTCAGAGGGACTATGGCTACACCTTC,NA,TRBV19,NA,TRBJ1-2
CASSKGGEGGENTEAFF,TGTGCCAGCAGCAAAGGGGGGGAAGGGGGCGAGAACACTGAAGCTTTCTTT,NA,TRBV21-1,NA,TRBJ1-1
CASSLAGGGNNEQFF,TGTGCCAGCAGCTTGGCGGGGGGGGGAAACAATGAGCAGTTCTTC,few,TRBV13,TRBD2,TRBJ2-1
CASSSQGSSYEQYF,TGTGCCAGCAGTTCTCAGGGGTCCTCCTACGAGCAGTACTTC,NA,TRBV16,NA,TRBJ2-7
CAWSPIWAGGADTQYF,TGTGCCTGGAGTCCGATCTGGGCTGGGGGGGCAGATACGCAGTATTTT,NA,TRBV30,TRBD2,TRBJ2-3
CASSPVKLMTAQQYF,TGTGCCAGCTCACCGGTAAAGCTAATGACAGCACAGCAGTATTTT,NA,TRBV18,NA,TRBJ2-3
CAWVAEQEQYF,TGTGCCTGGGTAGCGGAGCAGGAGCAGTACTTC,NA,TRBV30,NA,TRBJ2-7
CASSLVGSGAPDTQYF,TGCGCCAGCAGCTTGGTAGGGAGCGGGGCCCCAGATACGCAGTATTTT,NA,TRBV5-1,TRBD2,TRBJ2-3
CASSLWGVSGTEAFF,TGTGCCAGCAGTTTATGGGGGGTCTCGGGGACTGAAGCTTTCTTT,NA,TRBV27,NA,TRBJ1-1
CASSPDRSKVYEQYF,TGTGCCAGCAGCCCGGACAGGTCAAAGGTCTACGAGCAGTACTTC,NA,TRBV7-2,TRBD1,TRBJ2-7
CAWQGGGTEAFF,TGTGCCTGGCAGGGAGGCGGCACTGAAGCTTTCTTT,NA,TRBV30,NA,TRBJ1-1
CASSPPTRQGRKTQYF,TGTGCCAGTAGTCCCCCGACGCGACAGGGGAGAAAGACCCAGTACTTC,NA,TRBV19,TRBD1,TRBJ2-5
CASSTGPGNTIYF,TGCGCCAGCAGTACAGGGCCTGGAAACACCATATATTTT,NA,TRBV5-1,NA,TRBJ1-3
CAWNLGAGEKLFF,TGTGCCTGGAATTTAGGGGCCGGGGAAAAACTGTTTTTT,NA,TRBV30,NA,TRBJ1-4
CASSGTRGQQETQYF,TGTGCCAGCAGCGGGACAAGGGGACAGCAAGAGACCCAGTACTTC,once,TRBV5-4,TRBD1,TRBJ2-5
CASSVTGRAEAFF,TGTGCCAGCAGCGTCACGGGGAGAGCTGAAGCTTTCTTT,few,TRBV5-5,NA,TRBJ1-1
CASSLGLGQSSYNEQFF,TGTGCCAGCAGCTTAGGCCTAGGACAGTCATCCTACAATGAGCAGTTCTTC,NA,TRBV13,NA,TRBJ2-1
CASSKGAGLAPNRSYEQYF,TGTGCCAGCAGCAAAGGGGCGGGACTAGCGCCGAACCGCTCCTACGAGCAGTACTTC,NA,TRBV21-1,NA,TRBJ2-7
CASSLVRGTNTGELFF,TGCGCCAGCAGCTTGGTTAGGGGTACGAACACCGGGGAGCTGTTTTTT,NA,TRBV5-1,NA,TRBJ2-2
CASSGWGPLNQPQHF,TGTGCCAGCAGTGGGTGGGGGCCCCTTAATCAGCCCCAGCATTTT,NA,TRBV2,NA,TRBJ1-5
CASSGTGTGNGEQYF,TGTGCCAGCAGCGGAACCGGGACAGGTAACGGAGAGCAGTACTTC,NA,TRBV9,TRBD1,TRBJ2-7
CASSDGQGNLEDTQYF,TGTGCCAGCAGTGATGGGCAGGGGAACCTGGAAGATACGCAGTATTTT,NA,TRBV6-1,NA,TRBJ2-3
CSVESLAGASYEQYF,TGCAGCGTTGAATCCCTAGCGGGAGCCTCCTACGAGCAGTACTTC,NA,TRBV29-1,TRBD2,TRBJ2-7
CASSQDLGQGNTEAFF,TGTGCCAGCAGCCAAGATTTGGGGCAGGGGAACACTGAAGCTTTCTTT,few,TRBV14,NA,TRBJ1-1
CASSQDTGPNQPQHF,TGTGCCAGCAGCCAAGATACAGGTCCCAATCAGCCCCAGCATTTT,once,TRBV4-2,NA,TRBJ1-5
CASSFRVNTEAFF,TGTGCCAGCAGCTTCCGGGTGAACACTGAAGCTTTCTTT,NA,TRBV7-2,NA,TRBJ1-1